A selection of T cell receptor beta chains follows, all from one sample in a study of shared clonotypes between healthy human individuals. The assay was immunoSEQ multiplex PCR, and TCRdb's table has in-frame clones only and misses some. The sample includes over 950,000 clones, roughly 80% of them seen just once. The specimen sequenced was memory CD4+ T cells from PBMCs. The receptors were gathered from a man aged 18 to 29 in good health. Some clones in this sample may be carry-over from other donors' samples. Each CDR3 is given with its conserved first and last residue. The D gene is left open where the match is weak. Only some rows state a clone size, as once, few, many or a class for expanded clones.

size	J	V	D	CDR3	DNA
once	TRBJ2-3	TRBV9	TRBD1	CASSAETGSTDTQYF	TGTGCCAGCAGCGCGGAGACAGGGAGCACAGATACGCAGTATTTT
few	TRBJ1-5	TRBV27	-	CASSRYSNQPQHF	TGTGCCAGCAGCCGTTATAGCAATCAGCCCCAGCATTTT
-	TRBJ1-2	TRBV28	-	CASSLMGGYTF	TGTGCCAGCAGTTTAATGGGAGGCTACACCTTC
few	TRBJ1-4	TRBV19	-	CASSVLDFGEKLFF	TGTGCCAGTAGTGTCCTGGACTTCGGTGAAAAACTGTTTTTT
-	TRBJ1-2	TRBV2	-	CASNTGNYGYTF	TGTGCCAGCAACACAGGGAACTATGGCTACACCTTC
-	TRBJ2-3	TRBV5-8	-	CASSLAGGDTQYF	TGTGCCAGCAGCTTGGCCGGTGGAGATACGCAGTATTTT
-	TRBJ2-1	TRBV11-3	-	CASSFRDPSYNEQFF	TGTGCCAGCAGCTTCCGGGACCCTTCCTACAATGAGCAGTTCTTC
-	TRBJ2-1	TRBV5-1	TRBD2	CASSKLAGPYNEQFF	TGCGCCAGCAGCAAACTAGCGGGACCCTACAATGAGCAGTTCTTC
few	TRBJ1-2	TRBV2	-	CASSEQFYGYTF	TGTGCCAGCAGTGAACAGTTCTATGGCTACACCTTC
-	TRBJ2-7	TRBV28	-	CASSLRGPYEQYF	TGTGCCAGCAGCTTAAGGGGACCCTACGAGCAGTACTTC
few	TRBJ1-5	TRBV5-4	-	CASSLGGVGNQPQHF	TGTGCCAGCAGCTTGGGTGGGGTCGGCAATCAGCCCCAGCATTTT
-	TRBJ2-7	TRBV18	TRBD1	CASSTGTGNYEQYF	TGTGCCAGCTCAACAGGGACAGGGAACTACGAGCAGTACTTC
-	TRBJ2-3	TRBV6-5	TRBD1	CASTRGQGWTDTQYF	TGTGCCAGCACCCGGGGACAGGGGTGGACAGATACGCAGTATTTT
-	TRBJ2-7	TRBV6-1	-	CAACWGGGYEQYF	TGTGCCGCCTGCTGGGGCGGCGGTTACGAGCAGTACTTC
-	TRBJ2-1	TRBV18	-	CASSPAAAYNEQFF	TGTGCCAGCTCACCAGCGGCGGCGTACAATGAGCAGTTCTTC
-	TRBJ2-1	TRBV18	-	CASSPPGGGYNEQFF	TGTGCCAGCTCACCGCCCGGAGGGGGTTACAATGAGCAGTTCTTC
few	TRBJ2-2	TRBV5-4	TRBD2	CASSLGGTGELFF	TGTGCCAGCAGCCTCGGGGGGACCGGGGAGCTGTTTTTT
-	TRBJ2-5	TRBV2	TRBD1	CASTFDRGRGQETQYF	TGTGCCAGCACCTTCGACAGGGGCCGAGGGCAAGAGACCCAGTACTTC
-	TRBJ2-2	TRBV2	-	CASSDQGRLNTGELFF	TGTGCCAGCAGTGATCAAGGGCGATTGAACACCGGGGAGCTGTTTTTT
-	TRBJ1-3	TRBV9	TRBD1	CASSLGGQGYSGNTIYF	TGTGCCAGCAGTTTAGGGGGACAGGGATATTCTGGAAACACCATATATTTT
-	TRBJ2-7	TRBV18	TRBD2	CASSLTSGISYEQYF	TGTGCCAGCTCATTGACTAGCGGGATCTCTTACGAGCAGTACTTC
-	TRBJ2-3	TRBV5-1	TRBD2	CASSLLAGENLDTQYF	TGCGCCAGCAGCTTACTAGCGGGAGAAAATTTGGATACGCAGTATTTT
few	TRBJ2-2	TRBV10-1	-	CASSGVRTGELFF	TGCGCCAGCAGTGGCGTCCGCACCGGGGAGCTGTTTTTT
-	TRBJ2-3	TRBV7-3	-	CASSSQQGPSTDTQYF	TGTGCCAGCAGCTCCCAACAGGGCCCTAGCACAGATACGCAGTATTTT
-	TRBJ2-5	TRBV11-2	-	CASSSLASGGETQYF	TGTGCCAGCAGCTCCTTGGCCAGCGGCGGAGAGACCCAGTACTTC
once	TRBJ2-7	TRBV6-1	TRBD1	CASSVTSGTDYEQYF	TGTGCCAGCAGCGTAACCTCCGGGACAGATTACGAGCAGTACTTC
-	TRBJ2-3	TRBV28	-	CASKGTDTQYF	TGTGCCAGCAAAGGCACAGATACGCAGTATTTT
-	TRBJ2-3	TRBV6-1	TRBD2	CASSVLAGSADTQYF	TGTGCCAGCAGCGTTTTAGCGGGTTCGGCAGATACGCAGTATTTT
-	TRBJ2-7	TRBV5-5	TRBD2	CASSLFTSGSLYEQYF	TGTGCCAGCAGCCTCTTTACTAGCGGGAGCCTCTACGAGCAGTACTTC
-	TRBJ2-7	TRBV28	TRBD2	CASLGREQGPYEQYF	TGTGCCAGCCTCGGGAGGGAACAGGGACCCTACGAGCAGTACTTC
-	TRBJ1-5	TRBV2	TRBD1	CASSQDRGHQPQHF	TGTGCCAGCAGCCAGGACAGGGGCCATCAGCCCCAGCATTTT
-	TRBJ2-7	TRBV11-2	-	CASSLAGTDSYEQYF	TGTGCCAGCAGCTTAGCCGGGACGGACTCCTACGAGCAGTACTTC
-	TRBJ1-2	TRBV28	-	CASSEPANYGYTF	TGTGCCAGCAGTGAACCAGCTAACTATGGCTACACCTTC
-	TRBJ2-1	TRBV29-1	TRBD2	CSAIPGLAAWVGNEQFF	TGCAGCGCTATACCGGGACTAGCGGCGTGGGTGGGCAATGAGCAGTTCTTC
-	TRBJ2-1	TRBV7-9	TRBD2	CASSFTSGTGAGGYNEQFF	TGTGCCAGCAGCTTTACTAGCGGGACCGGAGCGGGGGGTTACAATGAGCAGTTCTTC
-	TRBJ2-2	TRBV30	-	CAWSALPGMAGELFF	TGTGCCTGGAGCGCCCTCCCCGGGATGGCCGGGGAGCTGTTTTTT
-	TRBJ2-2	TRBV28	-	CASSLSGRGAGTGELFF	TGTGCCAGCAGTTTATCGGGCAGGGGGGCCGGCACCGGGGAGCTGTTTTTT
-	TRBJ2-1	TRBV11-3	-	CASSPSGHSYNEQFF	TGTGCCAGCAGCCCCTCGGGCCATTCCTACAATGAGCAGTTCTTC
few	TRBJ2-7	TRBV28	TRBD2	CASNIRIAGVLEQYF	TGTGCCAGCAATATAAGAATAGCGGGAGTGCTCGAGCAGTACTTC
-	TRBJ2-5	TRBV15	-	CATSRGGLRGETQYF	TGTGCCACCAGCAGAGGAGGGTTACGAGGAGAGACCCAGTACTTC
-	TRBJ1-1	TRBV2	-	CASRGFGTEAFF	TGTGCCAGCAGGGGTTTTGGGACTGAAGCTTTCTTT